One and the same sample provided the 9 T cell receptor beta chains below, sequenced in a study of T cell repertoires in cytomegalovirus infection. TCRdb independently ran MiXCR on the reads; one entry per CDR3 protein. The data show about 700,000 distinct CDR3 sequences, roughly 30% seen once. Antigen specificity for these receptors is unknown. This material consisted of cultured PBMCs, taken from culture after CMV antigen stimulation. The receptors stem from a human donor in good health (CMV status not recorded). Some clones in this sample may be carry-over from other donors' samples.

The rearrangement links TRBV5-1 to TRBJ2-3; 10 nucleotides agree with TRBD1. In germline, CDR1 is SGHRS, CDR2 YFSETQ. The CDR3 length is 17 residues. Trimming cost V 4 bases and J 5 bases; bases outside gene matches: 13. CDR3 loop: CASSTAGDRGPRDTQYF. The DNA of the CDR3 is TGCGCCAGCAGCACGGCCGGGGACAGGGGACCGAGAGATACGCAGTATTTT.

The V call is TRBV20-1, the J call TRBJ1-1; the D gene is possibly TRBD1 (5 bases). Trimming shortened V by 5 bases and J by 5 bases, and 9 bases separated the two germline ends. Germline V CDR1 and CDR2: DFQATT, SNEGSKA (reference sequence). This CDR3 contains 11 residues. The CDR3 here is CSAFRQTEAFF. The DNA for the CDR3 is TGCAGTGCTTTTCGACAGACTGAAGCTTTCTTT.

There are a few counts of this clonotype. The J gene is TRBJ2-3, the V gene TRBV6-1; D gene ambiguous. Deletions cut 3 bases from V and 4 bases from J, with 8 bases between. CDR3 length equals 13 residues. Germline CDR1 and CDR2: MNHNS and SASEGT. CDR3 sequence reads: CASSDIIPDTQYF. The CDR3 region has the DNA TGTGCCAGCAGTGACATAATTCCAGATACGCAGTATTTT.

The chain links TRBV7-9 to TRBJ2-5; perhaps TRBD1 as D (6 bases). The CDR3 consists of 15 residues. CDR1 SEHNR and CDR2 FQNEAQ come from the germline V gene (reference sequence). V gave up 3 bases and J gave up 2 bases, with 13 bases separating them. The CDR3 nucleotides read TGTGCCAGCAGCTTTACCAGGGGTGTACAAGAGACCCAGTACTTC. Translated: CASSFTRGVQETQYF.

In its sample, this clonotype was seen many times. The V gene is TRBV7-8, the J gene TRBJ1-1; possible D gene TRBD1, 5 bases. The ends were cut back, 5 bases at V and 1 base at J, with 8 bases in the middle. Looked up from germline, CDR1 is SGHVS and CDR2 is FQNEAQ. The CDR3 covers 13 residues. The CDR3 sequence is CASSRGQNTEAFF. DNA of the CDR3: TGTGCCAGCAGCCGCGGACAGAACACTGAAGCTTTCTTT.

The V call is TRBV3-1, the J call TRBJ2-1; D gene ambiguous. Germline loops: CDR1 LGHDT, CDR2 YNNKEL (reference sequence). CDR3 length: 12 amino acids. The V gene lost 3 bases and the J gene lost 9 bases, with 9 bases spanning the gap. DNA for the CDR3: TGTGCCAGCAGCCATACCGGAGTTGAGCAGTTCTTC. Translated, it gives CASSHTGVEQFF.

This clonotype was observed a handful of times. The chain recombines TRBV2 with TRBJ1-2; 10 nucleotides agree with TRBD1. Germline V lookup: CDR1 SNHLY, CDR2 FYNNEI. The CDR3 totals 15 residues. With 4 bases clipped from V and 2 bases from J, the junction kept 4 bases outside the gene matches. The DNA for the CDR3 is TGTGCCAGCAGTGGTGGGGGACAGGGGAACTATGGCTACACCTTC. Translated, it gives CASSGGGQGNYGYTF.

The sample holds a few counts of this clonotype. V usage is TRBV15 and J usage is TRBJ1-5; 8 nucleotides match TRBD1. CDR3 size: 16 residues. In germline, CDR1 is LNHNV, CDR2 YYDKDF (reference sequence). V dropped 4 bases and J dropped 6; count of bases not matched to a gene: 11. The CDR3 loop is CATSTRDRRSSQPQHF. In nucleotides, the CDR3 is TGTGCCACCAGCACCCGGGACAGGCGATCCTCTCAGCCCCAGCATTTT.

A few counts support this clonotype. The rearrangement joins TRBV28 to TRBJ2-7; D may be TRBD2 (5 bases). V lost 5 bases, J lost 0 bases, and 23 bases lay in between. Looked up from germline, CDR1 is MDHEN and CDR2 is SYDVKM. CDR3 length: 18 amino acids. CDR3 coding DNA: TGTGCCAGCAGTCCGATTCATGGGCCACGGGAACGCTCCTACGAGCAGTACTTC. This translates into CASSPIHGPRERSYEQYF.